A single TCR beta chain is shown here with its context. Its antigen is undetermined. Template for every sorted-subset replicate PCR totaled roughly 210 ng DNA, 25,000 to 35,000 T cell genomes. Only in-frame clones appear in the TCRdb table, and some are missing; sequencing was by immunoSEQ multiplex PCR. Among 2.5 million or so clones listed, approximately 92% were seen once. This sample is drawn from a study of shared clonotypes between healthy human individuals. Study-level findings and limits: Investigators collected only blood, and repertoires in tissues likely differ. Enrolling few donors narrowed the genetic and exposure-history diversity that was represented.

The CDR3 extends over 16 amino acids. V was pared by 4 bases and J by 8 bases, with 24 bases between. From germline, CDR1 is SGDLS and CDR2 YYNGEE. The material sequenced was naive CD4+ T cells sorted from blood. The subset was: CD45RA+ positively selected. This sequence joins TRBV9 and TRBJ1-2; tentatively, D is TRBD1 (6 bases). The clonotype comes from a man between 18 and 29 years old in good health. The CDR3 bases are TGTGCCAGCAGCCTCGGACAGTTCCCACTGTCAGGGGGCTACACCTTC. This sequence encodes CASSLGQFPLSGGYTF.